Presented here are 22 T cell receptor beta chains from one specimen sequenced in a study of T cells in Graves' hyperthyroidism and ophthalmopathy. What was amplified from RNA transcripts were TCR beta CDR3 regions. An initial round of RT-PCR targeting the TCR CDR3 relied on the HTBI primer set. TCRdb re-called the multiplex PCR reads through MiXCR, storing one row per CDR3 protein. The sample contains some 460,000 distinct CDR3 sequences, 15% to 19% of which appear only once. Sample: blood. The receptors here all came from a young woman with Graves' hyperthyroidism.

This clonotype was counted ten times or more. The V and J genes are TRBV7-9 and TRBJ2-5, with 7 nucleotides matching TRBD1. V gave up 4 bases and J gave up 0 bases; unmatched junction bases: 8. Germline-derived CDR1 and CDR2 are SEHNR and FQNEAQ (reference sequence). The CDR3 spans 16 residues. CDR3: CASSSTGATYQETQYF. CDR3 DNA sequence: TGTGCCAGCAGCTCAACAGGGGCAACGTACCAAGAGACCCAGTACTTC.

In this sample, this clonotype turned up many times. The DNA for the CDR3 is TGTGCCAGCAGCTCCGTCGGCACCGGGGAGCTGTTTTTT. Its protein is CASSSVGTGELFF. The chain joins TRBV7-9 to TRBJ2-2; no firm D call. The CDR3 length is 13 residues. The germline V gene encodes CDR1 SEHNR and CDR2 FQNEAQ (reference sequence). V dropped 4 bases and J dropped 4 bases, with 7 bases sitting between them.

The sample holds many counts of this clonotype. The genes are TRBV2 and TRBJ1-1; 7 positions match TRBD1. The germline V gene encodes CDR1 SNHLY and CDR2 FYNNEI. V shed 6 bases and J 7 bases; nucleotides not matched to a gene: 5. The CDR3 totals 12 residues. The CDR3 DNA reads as TGTGCCAGCAGGGGGACAGCCTATGAAGCTTTCTTT. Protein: CASRGTAYEAFF. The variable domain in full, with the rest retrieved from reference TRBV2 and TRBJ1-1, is EPEVTQTPSHQVTQMGQEVILRCVPISNHLYFYWYRQILGQKVEFLVSFYNNEISEKSEIFDDQFSVERPDGSNFTLKIRSTKLEDSAMYFCASRGTAYEAFFGQGTRLTVV.

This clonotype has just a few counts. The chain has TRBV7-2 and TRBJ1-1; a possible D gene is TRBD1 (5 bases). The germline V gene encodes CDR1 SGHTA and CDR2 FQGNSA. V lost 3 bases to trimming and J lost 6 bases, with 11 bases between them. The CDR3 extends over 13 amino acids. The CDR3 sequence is CASSFRGFAEAFF. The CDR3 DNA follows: TGTGCCAGCAGCTTTAGGGGATTCGCTGAAGCTTTCTTT.

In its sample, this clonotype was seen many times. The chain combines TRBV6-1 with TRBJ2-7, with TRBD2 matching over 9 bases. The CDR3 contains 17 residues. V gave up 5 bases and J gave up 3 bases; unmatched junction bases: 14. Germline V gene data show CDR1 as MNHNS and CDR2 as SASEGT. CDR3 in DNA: TGTGCCAGCAGTCGCCCCGCCGTGCGGGAGGGCCGCTACGAGCAGTACTTC. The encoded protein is CASSRPAVREGRYEQYF.

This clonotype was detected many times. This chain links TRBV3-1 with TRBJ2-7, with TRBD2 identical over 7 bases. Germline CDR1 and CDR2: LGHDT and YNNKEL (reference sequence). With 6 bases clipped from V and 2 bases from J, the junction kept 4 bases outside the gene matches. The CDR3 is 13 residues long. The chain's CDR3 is CASSQAGAYEQYF. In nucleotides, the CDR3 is TGTGCCAGCAGTCAGGCGGGGGCCTACGAGCAGTACTTC.

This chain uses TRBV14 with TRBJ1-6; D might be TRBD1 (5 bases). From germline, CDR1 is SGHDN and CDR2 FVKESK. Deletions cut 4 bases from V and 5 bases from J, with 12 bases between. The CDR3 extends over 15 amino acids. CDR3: CASSRTDRNNSPLHF. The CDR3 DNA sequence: TGTGCCAGCAGCCGCACCGACAGAAATAATTCACCCCTCCACTTT.

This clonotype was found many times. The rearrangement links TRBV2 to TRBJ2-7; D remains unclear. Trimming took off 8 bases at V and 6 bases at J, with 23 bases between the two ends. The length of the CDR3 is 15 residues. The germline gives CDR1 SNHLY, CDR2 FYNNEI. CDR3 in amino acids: CASFQIARNPSEQYF. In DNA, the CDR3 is TGTGCCAGCTTCCAAATCGCTAGGAACCCCTCCGAGCAGTACTTC. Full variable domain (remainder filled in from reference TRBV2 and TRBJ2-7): EPEVTQTPSHQVTQMGQEVILRCVPISNHLYFYWYRQILGQKVEFLVSFYNNEISEKSEIFDDQFSVERPDGSNFTLKIRSTKLEDSAMYFCASFQIARNPSEQYFGPGTRLTVT.

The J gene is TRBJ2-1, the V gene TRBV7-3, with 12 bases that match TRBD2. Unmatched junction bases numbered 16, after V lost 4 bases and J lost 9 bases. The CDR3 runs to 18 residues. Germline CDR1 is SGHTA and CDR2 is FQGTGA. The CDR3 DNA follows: TGTGCCAGCAGCTCACAGGGAAGGCTAGCGGGAGGGCCCGGTGAGCAGTTCTTC. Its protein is CASSSQGRLAGGPGEQFF.

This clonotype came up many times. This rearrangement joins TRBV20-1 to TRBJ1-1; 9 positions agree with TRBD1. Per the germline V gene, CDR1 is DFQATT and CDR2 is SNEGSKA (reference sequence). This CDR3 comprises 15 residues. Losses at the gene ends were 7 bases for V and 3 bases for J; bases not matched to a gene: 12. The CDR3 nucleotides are TGCAGTGTGGTACGGGACAGGGTGTTGTACACTGAAGCTTTCTTT. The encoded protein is CSVVRDRVLYTEAFF.

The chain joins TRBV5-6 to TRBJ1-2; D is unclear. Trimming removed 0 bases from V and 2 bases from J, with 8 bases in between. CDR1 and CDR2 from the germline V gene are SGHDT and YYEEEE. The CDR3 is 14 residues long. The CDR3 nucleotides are TGTGCCAGCAGCTTGGTGATACAAAACTATGGCTACACCTTC. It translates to CASSLVIQNYGYTF.

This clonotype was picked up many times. CDR3 region: CASSRLASVPPLHF. CDR3 DNA sequence: TGTGCCAGCAGCCGGTTGGCCTCGGTCCCACCCCTCCACTTT. The chain carries TRBV11-2 and TRBJ1-6, with D uncertain. The CDR3 contains 14 residues. V lost 5 bases to trimming and J lost 11 bases, with 16 bases between them. The germline CDR1 and CDR2 sequences are SGHAT and FQNNGV.

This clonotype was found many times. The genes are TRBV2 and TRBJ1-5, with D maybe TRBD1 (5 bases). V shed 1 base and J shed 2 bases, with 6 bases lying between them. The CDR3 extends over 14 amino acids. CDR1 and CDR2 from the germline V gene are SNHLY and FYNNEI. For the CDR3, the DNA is TGTGCCAGCAGTGAAGAAGGGGGCAATCAGCCCCAGCATTTT. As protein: CASSEEGGNQPQHF.

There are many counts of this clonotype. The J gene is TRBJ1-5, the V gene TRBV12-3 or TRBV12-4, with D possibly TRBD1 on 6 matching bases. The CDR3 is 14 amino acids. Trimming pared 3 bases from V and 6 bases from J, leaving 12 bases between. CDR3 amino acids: CASSFGEGGQPQHF. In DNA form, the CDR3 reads TGTGCCAGCAGTTTCGGAGAGGGGGGTCAGCCCCAGCATTTT.

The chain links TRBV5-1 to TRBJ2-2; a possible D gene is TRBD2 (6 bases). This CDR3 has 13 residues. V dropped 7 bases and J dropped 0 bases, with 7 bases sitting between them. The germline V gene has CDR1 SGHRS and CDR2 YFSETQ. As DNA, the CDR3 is TGCGCCAGCGGGAGGACGAACACCGGGGAGCTGTTTTTT. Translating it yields CASGRTNTGELFF.

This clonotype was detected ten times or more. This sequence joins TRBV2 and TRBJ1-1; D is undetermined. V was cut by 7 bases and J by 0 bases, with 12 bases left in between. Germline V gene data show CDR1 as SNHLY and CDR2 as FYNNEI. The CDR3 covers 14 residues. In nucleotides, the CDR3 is TGTGCCAGCACTATACGGGAGCTGAACACTGAAGCTTTCTTT. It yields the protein CASTIRELNTEAFF.

CDR3 residues: CASSLYPDFDEQFF. The CDR3 coding sequence is TGTGCCAGCAGCTTGTATCCCGACTTCGATGAGCAGTTCTTC. This chain links TRBV5-4 with TRBJ2-1; D is unclear. V lost 1 base, J lost 8 bases, and 13 bases lay in between. CDR3 length equals 14 residues. Germline V lookup: CDR1 SGHNT, CDR2 YYREEE (reference sequence).

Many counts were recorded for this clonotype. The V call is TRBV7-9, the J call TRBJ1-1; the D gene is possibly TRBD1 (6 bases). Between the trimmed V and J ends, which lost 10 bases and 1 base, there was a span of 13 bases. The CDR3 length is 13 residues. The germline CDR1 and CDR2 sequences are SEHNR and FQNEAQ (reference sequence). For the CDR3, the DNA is TGTGCCACTCGACAGGCCGCGAACACTGAAGCTTTCTTT. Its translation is CATRQAANTEAFF. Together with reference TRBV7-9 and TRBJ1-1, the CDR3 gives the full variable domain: DTGVSQNPRHKITKRGQNVTFRCDPISEHNRLYWYRQTLGQGPEFLTYFQNEAQLEKSRLLSDRFSAERPKGSFSTLEIQRTEQGDSAMYLCATRQAANTEAFFGQGTRLTVV.

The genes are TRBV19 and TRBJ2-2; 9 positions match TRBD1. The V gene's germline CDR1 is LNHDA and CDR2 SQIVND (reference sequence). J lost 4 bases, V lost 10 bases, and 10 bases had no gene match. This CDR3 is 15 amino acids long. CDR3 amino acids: CATNAGTGFTGELFF. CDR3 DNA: TGTGCCACCAACGCCGGGACAGGGTTCACCGGGGAGCTGTTTTTT.

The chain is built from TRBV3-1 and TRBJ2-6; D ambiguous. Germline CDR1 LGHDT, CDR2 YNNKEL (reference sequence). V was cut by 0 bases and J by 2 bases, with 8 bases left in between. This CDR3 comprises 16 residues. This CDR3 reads CASSQDRAPGANVLTF. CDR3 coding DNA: TGTGCCAGCAGCCAAGATCGAGCCCCTGGGGCCAACGTCCTGACTTTC.

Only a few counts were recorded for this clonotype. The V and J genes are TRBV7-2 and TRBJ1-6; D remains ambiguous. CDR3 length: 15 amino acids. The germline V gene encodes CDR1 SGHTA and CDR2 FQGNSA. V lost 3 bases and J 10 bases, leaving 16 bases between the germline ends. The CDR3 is CASSFPTSGGSPLHF. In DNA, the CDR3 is TGTGCCAGCAGCTTCCCCACATCAGGCGGATCACCCCTCCACTTT.

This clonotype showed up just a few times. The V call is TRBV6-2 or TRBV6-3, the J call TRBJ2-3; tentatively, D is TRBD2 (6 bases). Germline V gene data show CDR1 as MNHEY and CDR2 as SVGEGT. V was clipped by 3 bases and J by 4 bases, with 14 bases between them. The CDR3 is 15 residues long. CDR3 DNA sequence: TGTGCCAGCAGTTATGGAGGGGAGTGGGCAGATACGCAGTATTTT. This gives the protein CASSYGGEWADTQYF.